This T cell receptor beta chain emerged from a study of cytomegalovirus exposure and HLA in healthy donors (dated by TCRdb to 2016 to 2017). For context, the study as a whole: An earlier analysis of some 600 of the donors reported 250 to 350 Gb of sequence data and 90 million to 120 million unique TCR beta sequences obtained from 180 million or so T cells. Using immunosequencing, the study profiled T cell repertoires from 500 to 800 subjects and related those repertoires to cytomegalovirus serostatus. An earlier analysis of roughly 580 of the donors used high-throughput TCR beta sequencing to judge whether each TCR beta V gene segment behaved as functional or pseudogenic. The study aimed to test whether signatures of past pathogen exposure could be identified by cataloging public T cell receptors. HLA typing covered class I and class II loci at four-digit resolution. An early release that covered around 590 HLA-typed donors contained approximately 300 gigabases of sequencing data and some 87 million unique TCR sequences. About five DR-DQ haplotypes were handled as single units for association and clustering because linkage in the cohort was strong. Genome-wide SNP genotypes for about 60% of the 666 donors were used in a later genetic analysis, which treated that subset as a discovery cohort. A later analysis re-analyzed previously published TCR beta repertoires from several hundred donors and added high-resolution HLA genotyping to study TCR occurrence patterns. Of the approximately 400 genotyped donors, roughly 85% fell in the genetic ancestry cluster associated with self-reported Caucasian donors. All discovery cohort repertoires had been generated using a single sequencing platform. Along with the approximately 600-subject first cohort, a separate validation cohort of over a hundred different subjects was used. Donor age, sex, ethnicity and CMV serostatus were collected together with the repertoire data. The number of donors typed differed by locus, with about 629-640 for A, B, C, DRB1 and DQB1, more than 500 for DQA1, 600 to 610 for DPA1, and around 450 for DPB1. On average, about 200,000 unique TCR beta nucleotide sequences were sequenced per donor among 398 genotyped donors of the cohort, with roughly 19% of those sequences being non-productive. To predict cytomegalovirus infection status, the study brought together high-throughput TCR immunosequencing, statistical association of individual TCRs with disease status, and machine learning. Rather than drawing on any new phenotypic data, the later analysis identified candidate immune exposures from TCR beta sequences and the way those sequences occurred across donors. Study-wide findings and limitations: Most TCR sequences were seen in very few donors, while some public TCRs were found in many individuals. V-gene and J-gene trimming of TCR beta chains was associated with a missense DCLRE1C variant in a later genetic analysis, and the association was replicated in an independent cohort. Only TCR beta chains were sequenced in this cohort, and the absence of alpha or paired-chain data limited detectable features. Some IMGT-functional V segments, including TRBV6-2 and TRBV6-3, could not be told apart with the 87-base-pair reads, so those segments were excluded. Around 16 rarely observed V segments, including chromosome 9 orphons, were excluded from the earlier analysis of almost 600 of the donors because counts were too low. According to a later analysis, most CMV-associated TCR beta chains appeared to be HLA-restricted, and the HLA associations seemed to be driven largely by CMV exposure. Several of the top co-occurrence clusters appeared to be linked to parvovirus B19, influenza, CMV and Epstein-Barr virus, according to a later analysis. Assigning TCR associations to individual alleles was difficult when HLA alleles, especially DR and DQ, strongly co-occurred. At a false discovery rate of 0.05, a later analysis linked roughly 17,000 TCR beta sequences to specific HLA alleles. Roughly uniform sequencing depth across donors was assumed in presence/absence analyses, although this assumption may not hold. A later analysis found that TCR association rates varied across HLA loci, with DRB1 alleles showing the most associated TCRs and HLA-C alleles the fewest. In vitro tests confirmed that three of the cytomegalovirus-associated TCR beta chains recognize cytomegalovirus antigens. In an earlier analysis of some 540 of the donors, most TCR beta V segments appeared in productive rearrangements about 90% or about 30% of the time, broadly matching IMGT annotations. CMV serostatus was the only immune exposure information available for the cohort. The sequencing pipeline was judged likely to have produced a cluster of highly shared sequence variants as a technical artifact. In both the original and validation cohorts, the classifier was reported to diagnose cytomegalovirus status with high specificity and sensitivity. Because some donors lacked HLA typing at each locus, the association tests relied only on the typed subset. A further reported finding was that TCR beta sequences accurately predicted the HLA-A and HLA-B alleles for most subjects in the first cohort. A later genetic analysis reported fewer N-insertions in productive TCRs among donors in an Asian-associated ancestry cluster than the roughly 700-donor mean. A later analysis found that HLA-associated TCR beta chains were more clonally expanded and had lower generation probabilities than equally common non-associated chains. Linkage disequilibrium might explain the correlated functional status among segregating V segments, but an unknown experimental factor could not be ruled out. According to the authors, the approach could potentially be generalized to other disease states and immunological phenotypes. A total of around 150 TCR beta chains were listed by the study as associated with cytomegalovirus.

Library prep was done by the immunoSEQ multiplex PCR assay. For the multiplex PCR, a mixture combining 60 forward primers for TCR Vbeta segments and 13 reverse primers for TCR Jbeta segments was used. Amplification of the CDR3 region of rearranged TCR beta genes was performed with a multiplex PCR assay on genomic DNA. Amplified TCR beta libraries were sequenced as 87-base-pair reads on the Illumina HiSeq System. On the authors' methods: Across the 500 to 850 repertoires, a later analysis counted roughly 77 million unique TCR beta chains, some 11 million of which were shared by at least two donors. Raw reads were error-corrected and collapsed into unique sequences by a nearest-neighbor algorithm in which closely related sequences were merged to remove PCR and sequencing errors. To assign V, D and J gene segments, CDR3 sequences were aligned to IMGT reference sequences. For a sequence to be retained, a match of at least six nucleotides was required to both a V gene segment and a J gene segment. A rearrangement was called productive if the CDR3 had no stop codons and remained in frame with V and J, and every other rearrangement was called non-productive. Following IMGT convention, CDR3 was defined as the stretch from the second conserved V-encoded cysteine to the conserved J-encoded phenylalanine. Sequences without an unambiguous match to a single V gene segment were excluded from the earlier analysis of several hundred of the donors. An earlier analysis of some 500 of the donors classified V segments as functional when productive rearrangements were above 56.7% and as segregating when the standard deviation between donors was above 5%. To diagnose cytomegalovirus status from the catalog of TCR beta chain sequences, a statistical classification framework was built. In a later analysis, TCR nucleotide sequences were compared against IMGT/GENE-DB human TR gene sequences so that V and J genes could be assigned. The TCRdist pipeline was used in a later analysis to assign CDR3 sequences and most-parsimonious VDJ recombination scenarios. In a later analysis, each TCR beta chain was defined by its CDR3 amino acid sequence together with its V-gene family, and reads without a unique V-gene family were excluded. A later analysis removed 592 highly shared, low-generation-probability nucleotide sequences to deal with suspected cross-contamination and a sequencing artifact. A later analysis calculated a clonal expansion index for each public chain from normalized within-repertoire ranks of inferred template counts. In a later analysis, generation probabilities were computed with a VDJ recombination model fitted to out-of-frame rearrangements, and the resulting probabilities were checked against IGoR. A later analysis scored TCR-TCR, TCR-HLA and TCR-CMV co-occurrence with hypergeometric tests, applying a repertoire-size bias correction to TCR pairs. To estimate false discovery rates, a later analysis permuted the HLA or CMV assignments 20 times. A later analysis grouped co-occurring TCRs with DBSCAN, adding TCRdist sequence similarity when clustering within HLA-allele-positive subsets. Repertoires with fewer than 30,000 or more than 120,000 public chains were left out of co-occurrence clustering, as were about five repertoires with anomalous nucleotide sharing. The immuneACCESS repertoire file appears here via TCRdb, limited to in-frame rearrangements. These files lack a portion of the clones; in checked studies, under half of the deficit traces to unresolved V genes, and the cause of the others is not known. That table supplies the V and J calls and clone size; D and trimming were determined from the DNA. The sample has some 120,000 clones on record, about four fifths of them singletons. The top ten clonotypes cover over 3% of the sample.

The cohort comprised fewer than 750 healthy bone marrow donors. At the time of sampling, every cohort member was nominally healthy, though immune exposures that went unrecorded were likely present. The donor was CMV seropositive and was included in the group of 250 to 300 seropositive cohort members. A peripheral blood sample was provided by each donor, and peripheral blood mononuclear cells were used for TCR beta sequencing. The Qiagen DNeasy Blood Extraction Kit was used to extract genomic DNA from the blood cell samples. The CDR3 holds 14 amino acids from the cysteine to the phenylalanine. The CDR3 DNA has 42 bases and is translated from base 1. In the germline V gene, CDR1 corresponds to SGHRS and CDR2 to YFSETQ. A note on this clone: Its antigen is still unknown. The junction shows a germline mismatch at one end, possibly a read error. This same CDR3 is encoded by further DNA sequences in the sample.

The sequencing sample was made of PBMCs. This TCR came from a woman aged 35 to 49 in good health and CMV-seropositive. This sequence uses TRBV5-1 and TRBJ2-5; the D segment could be TRBD2, given 5 matching bases. At the DNA level, the sequence is TGTGCCAGCAGCCACCCGGGATCTTCGGAGACCCAGTACTTC. This gives the protein CASSHPGSSETQYF.